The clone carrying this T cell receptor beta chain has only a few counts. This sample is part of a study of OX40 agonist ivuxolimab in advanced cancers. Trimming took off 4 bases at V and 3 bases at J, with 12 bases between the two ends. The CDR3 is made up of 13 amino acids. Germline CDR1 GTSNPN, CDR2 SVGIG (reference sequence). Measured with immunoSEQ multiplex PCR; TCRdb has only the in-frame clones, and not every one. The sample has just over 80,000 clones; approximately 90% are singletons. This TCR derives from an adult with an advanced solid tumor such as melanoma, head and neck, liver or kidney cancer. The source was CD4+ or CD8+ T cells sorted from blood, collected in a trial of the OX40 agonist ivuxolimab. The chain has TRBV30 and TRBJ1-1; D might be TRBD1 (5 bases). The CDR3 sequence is CAWTGMADTEAFF. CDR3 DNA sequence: TGTGCCTGGACAGGGATGGCGGACACTGAAGCTTTCTTT.